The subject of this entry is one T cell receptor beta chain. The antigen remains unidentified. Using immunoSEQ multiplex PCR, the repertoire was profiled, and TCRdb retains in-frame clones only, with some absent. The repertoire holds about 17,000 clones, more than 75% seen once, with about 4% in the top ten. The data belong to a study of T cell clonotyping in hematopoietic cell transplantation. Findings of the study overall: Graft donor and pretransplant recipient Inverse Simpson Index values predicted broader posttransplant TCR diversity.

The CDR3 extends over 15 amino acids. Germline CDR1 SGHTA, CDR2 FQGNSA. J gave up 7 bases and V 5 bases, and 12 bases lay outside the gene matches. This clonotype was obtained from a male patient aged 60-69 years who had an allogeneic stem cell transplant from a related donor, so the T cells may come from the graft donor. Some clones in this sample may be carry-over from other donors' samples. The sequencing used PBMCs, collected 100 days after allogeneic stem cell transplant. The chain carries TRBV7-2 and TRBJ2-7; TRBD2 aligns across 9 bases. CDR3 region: CASSPPAGGAPEQYF. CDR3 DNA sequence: TGTGCCAGCAGCCCCCCAGCGGGGGGAGCCCCTGAGCAGTACTTC. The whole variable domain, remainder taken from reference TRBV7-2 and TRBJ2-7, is GAGVSQSPSNKVTEKGKDVELRCDPISGHTALYWYRQSLGQGLEFLIYFQGNSAPDKSGLPSDRFSAERTGGSVSTLTIQRTQQEDSAVYLCASSPPAGGAPEQYFGPGTRLTVT.